Here is one T cell receptor beta chain with its context. Its antigen remains unidentified. The data belong to a study of monozygotic twins with inflammatory bowel disease. Study-level results: T cell subtypes were not distinguishable in this analysis. The study supported no single strong signal or clonotype linked to IBD.

Germline lookup yields CDR1 SGHKS and CDR2 YYEKEE (reference sequence). The CDR3 runs to 12 residues. Through template switching, UMIs that included a 6-nucleotide sample barcode were added. TCRdb derives one entry per CDR3 protein from the 5' RACE reads, leaving out DNA. This sample's table has approximately 400,000 distinct CDR3 sequences. Researchers collected over 2 ml of blood per donor. The source of this sequence is a human donor with ulcerative colitis or Crohn's disease, or a healthy co-twin of an affected twin (not recorded which). The chain combines TRBV5-5 with TRBJ2-7. Source material: blood. CDR3: CASSSVGVEQYF.